A single sample is the source of the 10 T cell receptor beta chains below, sequenced in a study of cytotoxic CD8 clonotypes in ibrutinib-treated CLL. Using immunoSEQ multiplex PCR, the repertoire was profiled, and TCRdb retains in-frame clones only, with some absent. The sample lists around 250,000 clones, under 75% occurring once. The source was PBMCs, collected after 24 months of ibrutinib treatment. These TCRs come from a human donor with chronic lymphocytic leukemia.

This clone was seen only a few times. The chain links TRBV9 to TRBJ2-1; TRBD2 matches 7 bases. Germline-derived CDR1 and CDR2 are SGDLS and YYNGEE. J gave up 5 bases and V 2 bases, and 4 bases lay outside the gene matches. The CDR3 length is 14 residues. The DNA for the CDR3 is TGTGCCAGCAGCGTCGGCGGGAGCCACAATGAGCAGTTCTTC. Its translation is CASSVGGSHNEQFF.

The chain couples TRBV28 to TRBJ2-7, with 9 bases identical to TRBD2. Germline lookup yields CDR1 MDHEN and CDR2 SYDVKM. Trimming at V came to 5 bases and at J to 1 base, leaving 6 bases not matched to a gene. This CDR3 comprises 15 residues. The CDR3 DNA reads TGTGCCAGCAGTCCCCTAGCGGGAACTTCCTACGAGCAGTACTTC. It specifies CASSPLAGTSYEQYF.

The chain employs TRBV6-5 and TRBJ2-7, with D possibly matching TRBD1 (6 bases). Germline V gives CDR1 MNHEY, CDR2 SVGAGI. V shed 5 bases and J shed 5 bases, with 19 bases lying between them. CDR3 size: 15 residues. CDR3 loop: CASSLSRYKGDEQYF. CDR3 in DNA: TGTGCCAGCAGTCTAAGTCGATACAAGGGGGACGAGCAGTACTTC.

The rearrangement uses TRBV18 and TRBJ1-2; D unresolved. CDR3 length: 15 amino acids. Looked up from germline, CDR1 is KGHSH and CDR2 is LQKENI. V was pared by 5 bases and J by 2 bases, with 15 bases between. The CDR3 protein is CASSTREDGNYGYTF. The CDR3 DNA follows: TGTGCCAGCTCAACAAGAGAGGACGGCAACTATGGCTACACCTTC.

This rearrangement joins TRBV7-2 to TRBJ1-1, with D maybe TRBD1 (5 bases). This CDR3 contains 14 residues. Germline-derived CDR1 and CDR2 are SGHTA and FQGNSA. The V gene lost 4 bases and the J gene lost 4 bases, with 13 bases spanning the gap. CDR3 sequence: CASSSQEGSTEAFF. Written as DNA, the CDR3 is TGTGCCAGCAGCTCCCAGGAGGGGAGCACTGAAGCTTTCTTT.

The CDR3 loop reads CASSPFDKEKLFF. Here the CDR3 DNA reads TGTGCCAGCTCACCCTTCGACAAAGAAAAACTGTTTTTT. The chain couples TRBV18 to TRBJ1-4; D call uncertain. Trimming took 3 bases from V and 8 from J, leaving 10 bases between them. The CDR3 has 13 residues. The germline CDR1 and CDR2 sequences are KGHSH and LQKENI.

The CDR3 coding sequence is TGTGCCAGCAGCTTAGGGCAGGGGCCAAATGAAAAACTGTTTTTT. This sequence encodes CASSLGQGPNEKLFF. J is TRBJ1-4 and V is TRBV7-3; a weak D match, TRBD1 (6 bases). The CDR3 runs 15 residues. From germline, CDR1 is SGHTA and CDR2 FQGTGA. Trimming shortened V by 2 bases and J by 5 bases, and 12 bases separated the two germline ends. Based on the CDR3 plus reference TRBV7-3 and TRBJ1-4, the full variable domain is GAGVSQTPSNKVTEKGKYVELRCDPISGHTALYWYRQSLGQGPEFLIYFQGTGAADDSGLPNDRFFAVRPEGSVSTLKIQRTERGDSAVYLCASSLGQGPNEKLFFGSGTQLSVL.

V gene TRBV4-2 combines with J gene TRBJ2-7; TRBD2 agrees at 14 bases. This CDR3 has 17 residues. V lost 3 bases to trimming and J lost 12 bases; unmatched junction nucleotides: 16. Germline V gives CDR1 LGHNA, CDR2 YNFKEQ. CDR3 nucleotide sequence: TGTGCCAGCAGCCAGTCGCGACCGGGACTAGCGGGAGAACGGCCGTACTTC. It specifies CASSQSRPGLAGERPYF.

V is TRBV29-1 and J is TRBJ1-1, with D unclear. Trimming stripped 4 bases from V and 5 bases from J, with 11 bases between. This CDR3 is built from 12 residues. Germline V gives CDR1 SQVTM, CDR2 ANQGSEA. The CDR3 sequence is CSVVPRGTEAFF. The CDR3 DNA is TGCAGCGTTGTTCCCAGAGGTACTGAAGCTTTCTTT.

This clone was seen repeatedly, ten times or more. This chain links TRBV19 with TRBJ2-5; 9 bases line up with TRBD2. Germline loops: CDR1 LNHDA, CDR2 SQIVND (reference sequence). The CDR3 is 17 residues long. The trim removed 5 bases at V and 4 bases at J, leaving 14 bases unmatched. This CDR3 reads CASSQPRTSDTLETQYF. The CDR3 region has the DNA TGTGCCAGTAGTCAGCCTCGGACTAGCGATACCCTAGAGACCCAGTACTTC.